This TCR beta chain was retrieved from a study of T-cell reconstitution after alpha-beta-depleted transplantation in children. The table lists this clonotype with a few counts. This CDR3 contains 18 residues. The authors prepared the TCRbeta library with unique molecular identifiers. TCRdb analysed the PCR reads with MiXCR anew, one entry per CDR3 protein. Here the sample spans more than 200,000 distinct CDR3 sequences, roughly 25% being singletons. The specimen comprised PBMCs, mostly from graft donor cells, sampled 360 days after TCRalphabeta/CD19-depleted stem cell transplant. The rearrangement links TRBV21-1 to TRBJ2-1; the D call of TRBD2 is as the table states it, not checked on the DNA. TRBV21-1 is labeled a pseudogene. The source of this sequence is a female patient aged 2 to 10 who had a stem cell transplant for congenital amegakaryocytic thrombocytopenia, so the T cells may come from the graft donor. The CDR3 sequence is CASSRSSGRNSKYNEQFF. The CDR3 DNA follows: TGTGCCAGCAGCCGTTCTAGCGGGAGGAATAGTAAATACAATGAGCAGTTCTTC.